The sequence of this TCR beta chain was determined in a study of high-grade serous ovarian cancer treatment subgroups. Overall study findings and caveats: Clonal relatedness tracked neoantigen level, and by trend copy number and mutation load.

A remark on this clone: Its specificity is not known.

Tumor tissue was taken before any definitive surgery or chemotherapy was given. V dropped 4 bases and J dropped 0 bases, with 14 bases sitting between them. The CDR3 has 16 residues. The germline gives CDR1 MGHRA, CDR2 YSYEKL. Data came from immunoSEQ multiplex PCR; TCRdb stores just in-frame clones and leaves some out. The sample has around 15,000 clones, under 85% seen once. Sequences were obtained from tumor tissue. The receptor comes from a human donor with high-grade serous ovarian cancer. The chain uses TRBV4-1 and TRBJ2-3; the D gene is possibly TRBD2 (6 bases). The CDR3 here is CASSRTGGASTDTQYF. The CDR3 region has the DNA TGCGCCAGCAGCCGGACGGGCGGGGCTAGCACAGATACGCAGTATTTT.